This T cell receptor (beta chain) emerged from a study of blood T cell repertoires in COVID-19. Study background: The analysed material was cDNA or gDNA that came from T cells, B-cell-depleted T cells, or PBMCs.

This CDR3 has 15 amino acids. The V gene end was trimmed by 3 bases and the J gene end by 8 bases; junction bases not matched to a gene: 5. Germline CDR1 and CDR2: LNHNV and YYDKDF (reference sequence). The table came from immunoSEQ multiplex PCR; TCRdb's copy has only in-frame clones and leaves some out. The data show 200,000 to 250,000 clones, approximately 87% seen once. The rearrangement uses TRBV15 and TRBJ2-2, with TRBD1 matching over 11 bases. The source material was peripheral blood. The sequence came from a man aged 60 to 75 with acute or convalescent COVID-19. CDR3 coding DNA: TGTGCCACCAGCAGGTGGACAGGGGGCAGTGGGGAGCTGTTTTTT. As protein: CATSRWTGGSGELFF.